Listed below are T cell receptor beta chains from one sample, sequenced in a study of T cell changes during pregnancy in multiple sclerosis. Clones were sequenced by immunoSEQ multiplex PCR, and TCRdb holds only the in-frame ones, with some missing. Among around 130,000 clones listed, about 95% were seen once. Source: peripheral blood, taken after pregnancy. The origin of the receptors is a female donor with multiple sclerosis, enrolled in a pregnancy study. Both conserved end residues are part of each CDR3. Fields, in order: CDR3 DNA, CDR3 protein, clone size, J gene, D gene, V gene. A D gene is named only where the DNA matches it firmly. Part of the rows lack a size; the others show once, few, many or a class for expanded clones.

TGTGCCATCAGTGAATACACAGATACGCAGTATTTT | CAISEYTDTQYF | NA | TRBJ2-3 | NA | TRBV10-3
TGCAGCGCTCCGGGACAGCTACACGAGACCCAGTACTTC | CSAPGQLHETQYF | NA | TRBJ2-5 | TRBD1 | TRBV29-1
TGTGCCAGTAGTATAGAGGCTAGGAAAGGCAATGAGCAGTTCTTC | CASSIEARKGNEQFF | NA | TRBJ2-1 | NA | TRBV19
TGTGCCAGCCCGGGACAGAAAAGCGGCGAGCAGTACTTC | CASPGQKSGEQYF | NA | TRBJ2-7 | TRBD1 | TRBV2
TGCAGCGTTGCAGCTCCCGTCGGGAATGAGCAGTTCTTC | CSVAAPVGNEQFF | NA | TRBJ2-1 | NA | TRBV29-1
TGTGCCAGCAGCTTACAGGGATACGAGCAGTACTTC | CASSLQGYEQYF | once | TRBJ2-7 | NA | TRBV5-5
TGTGCCAGCAGCTTAGCGAGGGTCTCGGCTTTCTTT | CASSLARVSAFF | few | TRBJ1-1 | NA | TRBV7-9
TGTGCCAGCAGCTTGATGTTGGGCGGGCCAAAGAACAATGAGCAGTTCTTC | CASSLMLGGPKNNEQFF | NA | TRBJ2-1 | NA | TRBV5-4
TGTGCCACCACCGTCCTTTTGGGGAGGTCAGTTGCTGAAGCTTTCTTT | CATTVLLGRSVAEAFF | NA | TRBJ1-1 | NA | TRBV15
TGTGCCAGCAGCTTAGCCGGGACAGCCAGGTTAGGCGGGGAGCTGTTTTTT | CASSLAGTARLGGELFF | NA | TRBJ2-2 | TRBD1 | TRBV7-6
TGTGCCACCGGCCCTTGGGGCCTGTGGCAAGAGACCCAGTACTTC | CATGPWGLWQETQYF | NA | TRBJ2-5 | NA | TRBV11-3
TGTGCCTACGCTAGCGGGAGGCTATCGAACCGCCGGGATACGCAGTATTTT | CAYASGRLSNRRDTQYF | NA | TRBJ2-3 | TRBD2 | TRBV30
TGTGCCAGCAGTAAGGGACAGGGAATGATTAATGAGCAGTTCTTC | CASSKGQGMINEQFF | NA | TRBJ2-1 | TRBD1 | TRBV28
TGTGCCAGCAGTTCCCCGGGACAGGTCAATCAGCCCCAGCATTTT | CASSSPGQVNQPQHF | NA | TRBJ1-5 | TRBD1 | TRBV6-6
TGTGCCAGCAGCTTAGTACCGACAGGGCGCAATCAGCCCCAGCATTTT | CASSLVPTGRNQPQHF | NA | TRBJ1-5 | TRBD1 | TRBV7-2
TGCGCCAGCAGCTTGGCGGGGGGCGAGCAGTACTTC | CASSLAGGEQYF | NA | TRBJ2-7 | TRBD2 | TRBV5-1
TGCGCCAGCAGCCCTGCCTATAGCGGGATTCGAGATACGCAGTATTTT | CASSPAYSGIRDTQYF | NA | TRBJ2-3 | TRBD2 | TRBV4-3
TGTGCCAGCAGTGATGGTAGTAGGAACACTGAAGCTTTCTTT | CASSDGSRNTEAFF | once | TRBJ1-1 | NA | TRBV2